This TCR beta chain comes out of a study of brain T cells in children with intractable seizures. Time point denoted: blood from clinic visit 5 months post-surgery; TSC patient then seizure free. Notes on this clone: At the DNA level, this CDR3 is encoded by other sequences in the same sample as well.

This CDR3 is 13 amino acids long. CDR1 and CDR2 from the germline V gene are WSHSY and SAAADI. V trimming: 2 bases; J trimming: 4 bases; junction bases outside the gene matches: 0. Data came from immunoSEQ multiplex PCR; TCRdb stores just in-frame clones and leaves some out. The sample has about 320,000 clones, 85% to 95% seen once. This chain links TRBV10-2 with TRBJ1-1; 8 bases align to TRBD1. The TCR comes from a boy younger than two with tuberous sclerosis and intractable seizures. The material was peripheral blood, obtained roughly 5 months after surgery. CDR3 region: CASSETGGTEAFF. In DNA, the CDR3 is TGCGCCAGCAGTGAGACAGGGGGCACTGAAGCTTTCTTT.